This T cell receptor beta chain was sequenced for a study of blood T cell repertoires in COVID-19 (TCRdb year 2020). Notes on the research overall: Samples from collaborators originated in the United States, Italy and Spain and spanned both the acute and convalescent phases of COVID-19. The dataset comprised deeply sampled blood TCRbeta repertoires from subjects exposed to, actively infected with, or recovered from COVID-19. The sample metadata nearly always contained a de-identified subject ID, COVID-19 status, age in years and sex. Where available, HLA class I and class II types were obtained from metadata supplied by the sample provider rather than from assay-based typing. The prospective study material was composed of cDNA or gDNA derived from T cells, B-cell-depleted T cells, or PBMCs. Samples were obtained from the ongoing ImmuneRACE study (first 160 participants) and from 1,000 to 1,500 subjects provided by 6 global collaborators. The repertoires were released in a freely available public database intended as a resource for research on the immune response to SARS-CoV-2. Summary of the overall study and its limitations: The amount of clinical and demographic metadata varied by source and participant and was provided uncurated.

TCRbeta CDR3 regions were amplified from genomic DNA using the immunoSEQ Assay, a bias-controlled multiplex PCR. As for the original processing: Nucleated cell counts per sample were estimated from amplification of reference gene primers within the assay. To quantify the absolute abundance of each unique TCRbeta CDR3 rearrangement, sequence reads were collapsed and filtered. Productive Simpson clonality was computed per sample as the square root of Simpson's diversity index over productive rearrangements. TCRdb re-hosts the immuneACCESS table, in-frame sequences only. Its copies lack some clones; in the studies checked, an unresolved V gene accounts for under half of them, and the cause for the rest is not known. V, J and clone size were drawn from that table, and D and trimming were deduced from the DNA. The sample yields about 200,000 clones; more than 70% were counted once. Jointly, the top ten make up approximately 5.6% of the sample.

A second Seattle source provided samples from volunteer blood donors who had recovered from COVID-19. The collaborating institutions used their own protocols to collect whole blood in K2EDTA tubes. Collaborator samples were shipped for TCRbeta analysis as frozen whole blood, isolated PBMCs, or DNA extracted from either sample type. The germline V gene encodes CDR1 SGHTA and CDR2 FQGNSA. The V end gives up 5 bases and the J end 7 bases, leaving 5 bases in the junction not matched to a gene. From the cysteine through the phenylalanine, the CDR3 covers 12 amino acids. The kept DNA is CDR3 alone, 36 bases in frame from the first base. Concerning this clone itself: Its antigen is unknown. No base quality information exists; no much larger clone differs at one position.

This clonotype was sampled from a woman aged 40 to 50 who had recovered from COVID-19. The sample consisted of peripheral blood. This chain joins TRBV7-2 to TRBJ2-7, with 7 bases aligning to TRBD1. In nucleotides, the sequence is TGTGCCAGCAGCAGAGACAGGGATGAGCAGTACTTC. Translated, it reads CASSRDRDEQYF.